This entry features one TCR beta chain sequence. The antigen is undetermined. Using genomic DNA as the template, TCR beta VDJ and CDR3 profiling was carried out. TCRdb recomputed calls from the reads with MiXCR, one row per CDR3 protein. In the table there are approximately 300,000 distinct CDR3 sequences, approximately 60% of which are singletons. This specimen belongs to a study of CD8+CD57+ T cells in acquired aplastic anemia. Looking at the study overall: Quantities of DNA derived from sorted CD4+ and CD8+ cells averaged approximately 3 ug.

Study results and caveats: With respect to CD8+ Simpson's diversity, patients and controls did not differ significantly. It was found that some 30 CD8+ CDR3 sequences were shared between patients and controls.

The authors sequenced patients whose flow cytometry had shown CD8+CD57+ cell expansion. Per the germline V gene, CDR1 is ENHRY and CDR2 is SYGVKD. The CDR3 sequence is 16 residues long. V lost 7 bases, J lost 0 bases, and 18 bases lay in between. The V gene is TRBV10-3, the J gene TRBJ1-1; D is ambiguous. The sequenced material came from sorted CD4+, CD8+, or CD8+CD57+ T cells (not recorded which) from PBMCs. The receptor comes from a human donor with aplastic anemia. CDR3 DNA sequence: TGTGCCATCAAAGACACGAAGCGCCCTTTGAACACTGAAGCTTTCTTT. Translation: CAIKDTKRPLNTEAFF.